Listed below are T cell receptor beta chains from one sample, sequenced in a study of PD-L1 blockade in urothelial cancer. TCRdb's table, derived via immunoSEQ multiplex PCR, lists solely in-frame clones and lacks some. The profile shows about 39,000 clones, 84% of them singletons. This specimen consisted of PBMCs, obtained around atezolizumab (anti-PD-L1) treatment. The receptors derive from a man aged 40-49 years with urothelial cancer. Both conserved end residues are trimmed from each CDR3. The D gene is left open where the match is weak. Rows may omit the clone size; those that give it use once, few, many or a size class.

J gene,V gene,clone size,D gene,CDR3 protein
TRBJ2-3,TRBV5-4,NA,TRBD2,ASSLPTSGFSTDTQY
TRBJ2-3,TRBV18,NA,TRBD1,ASRRDSNTDTQY
TRBJ1-2,TRBV14,NA,NA,ASSQDQGYGYT
TRBJ2-7,TRBV28,NA,NA,ASSLGGKIYEQY
TRBJ2-7,TRBV7-6,once,NA,ASSLGTQNYEQY
TRBJ2-5,TRBV2,NA,NA,ASSGSADERTQY
TRBJ2-5,TRBV4-1,once,NA,ASSQRREETQY
TRBJ2-3,TRBV10-3,NA,TRBD2,AISGTSGRSAGTQY
TRBJ2-7,TRBV5-1,NA,TRBD2,ASSFTGLAVYEQY
TRBJ2-7,TRBV5-4,NA,NA,ASSSTGYPYEQY
TRBJ2-7,TRBV4-1,NA,TRBD1,ASSQDLLWDRDSYEQY
TRBJ2-5,TRBV28,once,NA,ASTGSQETQY
TRBJ2-7,TRBV7-2,NA,TRBD2,ASQLAVTYEQY
TRBJ1-2,TRBV5-8,NA,TRBD1,ASSFPGGEVYGYT
TRBJ1-2,TRBV20-1,NA,NA,SANRDGYT
TRBJ2-5,TRBV6-1,NA,NA,ASSGQGLRQETQY
TRBJ2-3,TRBV5-6,NA,NA,ASSSRLEGTDTQY
TRBJ2-3,TRBV29-1,NA,NA,SVVRGRADTQY
TRBJ1-2,TRBV28,few,TRBD1,ASSDRVNYGYT
TRBJ2-7,TRBV19,NA,TRBD1,ASSPDRDTYEQY
TRBJ1-1,TRBV5-4,NA,NA,ASSLIGQTYTEAF
TRBJ2-2,TRBV11-2,NA,TRBD2,ASSWGGVELF
TRBJ2-1,TRBV5-1,NA,TRBD1,ASSLADRGNEQF
TRBJ2-7,TRBV28,once,TRBD2,ASSPSGLAGTSSYEQY
TRBJ2-7,TRBV5-1,NA,TRBD1,ASSPGQGKGYEQY
TRBJ2-5,TRBV10-3,NA,TRBD2,AIRNPGLAGQTQY
TRBJ2-3,TRBV7-9,NA,NA,ASSIEGDNTDTQY
TRBJ2-3,TRBV4-3,NA,TRBD2,ASSQEGTSGKDTQY
TRBJ2-7,TRBV5-6,NA,TRBD1,ASSSGQGGQY
TRBJ2-7,TRBV6-1,NA,NA,ASLSRSSYEQY
TRBJ2-2,TRBV28,NA,TRBD2,ASSFLRGATGELF
TRBJ2-7,TRBV6-6,NA,TRBD2,ASSSPSGRGYEQY
TRBJ1-5,TRBV5-6,NA,TRBD1,ASSLRTGGNQPQH
TRBJ1-1,TRBV5-4,NA,TRBD1,ASSFRGRKTEAF
TRBJ2-7,TRBV28,NA,TRBD2,ASSSTILLAGPYEQY
TRBJ1-3,TRBV14,NA,NA,ASSQDRGGGNTIY
TRBJ2-7,TRBV2,few,NA,AATGTPQSEQY
TRBJ2-1,TRBV5-4,NA,TRBD2,ASSLAGAGGPSEQF
TRBJ2-3,TRBV10-3,once,NA,AIKRDITDTQY
TRBJ2-3,TRBV19,NA,TRBD1,ATRDRGLDTQY
TRBJ1-4,TRBV30,NA,NA,AFQAINEKLF
TRBJ2-5,TRBV29-1,once,NA,SVEDKLGATQY
TRBJ1-3,TRBV6-5,few,NA,ASSRQGKGNTIY
TRBJ1-1,TRBV7-9,NA,TRBD1,ASSSQGDGTEAF
TRBJ1-5,TRBV18,once,NA,ASTGTGTNNQPQH
TRBJ2-1,TRBV29-1,once,TRBD2,SVDSSGVYNEQF
TRBJ2-1,TRBV5-1,once,TRBD2,ASRHLAGGSNEQF
TRBJ2-7,TRBV28,NA,TRBD1,ASSLGSRDRRSEQY
TRBJ2-2,TRBV9,NA,NA,ASSVVSGLGNTGELF
TRBJ2-5,TRBV6-5,few,TRBD2,ASSYRREAVQETQY